Listed below are T cell receptor beta chains from one sample, sequenced in a study of control samples from healthy donors and cancer patients. Generated by immunoSEQ multiplex PCR, the TCRdb table keeps only in-frame clones and is missing some. This table has 150,000 to 200,000 clones, about 94% appearing once. Input material: PBMCs. These receptors came from a man between 60 and 75 years old with colorectal cancer. Each CDR3 is given with its conserved first and last residue. Each record gives: CDR3 length, J gene, V gene, clone size, D gene, CDR3 DNA, CDR3 protein. A D gene is named only where the DNA matches it firmly. The size entry is marked missing in some rows and otherwise reads once, few, many or a size class.

12 | TRBJ2-5 | TRBV18 | NA | NA | TGTGCCAGCTCATCAGGGATCGAGACCCAGTACTTC | CASSSGIETQYF
12 | TRBJ2-7 | TRBV7-9 | NA | NA | TGTGCCGGGGACACTGGAACCTACGAGCAGTACTTC | CAGDTGTYEQYF
18 | TRBJ2-1 | TRBV4-2 | NA | NA | TGTGCCAGCAGCCAAGCGGTGGCGGGGGCGAGCTCCTACAATGAGCAGTTCTTC | CASSQAVAGASSYNEQFF
15 | TRBJ2-6 | TRBV28 | NA | TRBD1 | TGTGCCAGCAGTGCCACAGGGGCCGGGGCCAACGTCCTGACTTTC | CASSATGAGANVLTF
12 | TRBJ1-1 | TRBV18 | NA | NA | TGTGCCAGCTCGCCCGGGAGAACTGAAGCTTTCTTT | CASSPGRTEAFF
17 | TRBJ1-1 | TRBV3-1/TRBV3-2 | NA | NA | TGTGCCAGCAGCCAAGTTCCCCTCGGCAGGACTAGCACTGAAGCTTTCTTT | CASSQVPLGRTSTEAFF
12 | TRBJ1-2 | TRBV19 | NA | NA | TGTGCCAGCAGCCCAGGGATCTATGGCTACACCTTC | CASSPGIYGYTF
14 | TRBJ1-5 | TRBV30 | NA | TRBD1 | TGTGCCTACCAAAGGACAGGGGGCAATCAGCCCCAGCATTTT | CAYQRTGGNQPQHF
13 | TRBJ2-7 | TRBV19 | NA | NA | TGTGCCAGTCGGGGGGACAGAGAGTACGAGCAGTACTTC | CASRGDREYEQYF
16 | TRBJ1-5 | TRBV11-2 | NA | NA | TGTGCCAGCAGCTTAGCCGTAGACGATAGCAATCAGCCCCAGCATTTT | CASSLAVDDSNQPQHF
14 | TRBJ1-2 | TRBV2 | few | NA | TGTGCCAGCAGTGAAGACGGGTTTAACTATGGCTACACCTTC | CASSEDGFNYGYTF
13 | TRBJ1-1 | TRBV29-1 | NA | TRBD1 | TGCAGCGTGCAAACAGGGGGAGGCACTGAAGCTTTCTTT | CSVQTGGGTEAFF
18 | TRBJ2-1 | TRBV24-1 | NA | NA | TGTGCCACCAGTGATTTAGAGGGCGCGGGGGCCTCCTACAATGAGCAGTTCTTC | CATSDLEGAGASYNEQFF
16 | TRBJ1-4 | TRBV9 | NA | TRBD1 | TGTGCCAGCAGCCTCCGGACAGGAGCAACTAATGAAAAACTGTTTTTT | CASSLRTGATNEKLFF
13 | TRBJ2-1 | TRBV5-1 | NA | NA | TGCGCCAGCAGCTTGACCTCTAGGGGAGAGCAGTTCTTC | CASSLTSRGEQFF
15 | TRBJ2-3 | TRBV29-1 | NA | TRBD1 | TGCAGCGCCGAGGACAGGGTCGCTAGCACAGATACGCAGTATTTT | CSAEDRVASTDTQYF
13 | TRBJ1-5 | TRBV2 | NA | NA | TGTGCCAGCAGTCCGGACCAGAATCAGCCCCAGCATTTT | CASSPDQNQPQHF
14 | TRBJ2-2 | TRBV7-7 | NA | TRBD1 | TGTGCCAGCCGCCGGGACAGCAACACCGGGGAGCTGTTTTTT | CASRRDSNTGELFF
14 | TRBJ2-2 | TRBV13 | once | NA | TGTGCCAGCAGCTTAGGTGGGGGAGCCGGGGAGCTGTTTTTT | CASSLGGGAGELFF
15 | TRBJ2-5 | TRBV25-1 | NA | TRBD2 | TGTGCCAGCGCGAGACTAGCGGGGGGGCAAGAGACCCAGTACTTC | CASARLAGGQETQYF
15 | TRBJ1-6 | TRBV7-2 | NA | NA | TGTGCCAGCAGCTTAGCGCGAGACCCTAATTCACCCCTCCACTTT | CASSLARDPNSPLHF
15 | TRBJ1-6 | TRBV7-2 | NA | NA | TGTGCCAGCAGCCTAGAGGAAGGGGTTAATTCACCCCTCCACTTT | CASSLEEGVNSPLHF
15 | TRBJ2-3 | TRBV27 | once | TRBD1 | TGTGCCAGCGCGGTAGGGACAGGGTTGGTAGATACGCAGTATTTT | CASAVGTGLVDTQYF
14 | TRBJ1-1 | TRBV19 | NA | NA | TGTGCCAGTAGTATCCAGGGTGGGGAGACTGAAGCTTTCTTT | CASSIQGGETEAFF
15 | TRBJ2-3 | TRBV7-9 | NA | TRBD2 | TGTGCCAGCAGCTTAGGAGCGGGGGGGCTGAGTACGCAGTATTTT | CASSLGAGGLSTQYF
14 | TRBJ1-2 | TRBV11-2 | NA | NA | TGTGCCAGCAGCTTAGATCAACCTAACTATGGCTACACCTTC | CASSLDQPNYGYTF
17 | TRBJ2-5 | TRBV5-4 | NA | TRBD2 | TGTGCCAGCAGCTCGGGACTAGCGGGGGTTAATCAAGAGACCCAGTACTTC | CASSSGLAGVNQETQYF
16 | TRBJ1-4 | TRBV27 | once | NA | TGTGCCAGCAGTTTATCCAGGGGCCCAGTAAATGAAAAACTGTTTTTT | CASSLSRGPVNEKLFF
15 | TRBJ1-1 | TRBV4-2 | NA | NA | TGTGCCAGCAGCCTTACAGGGTCCCATAACACTGAAGCTTTCTTT | CASSLTGSHNTEAFF
12 | TRBJ1-2 | TRBV5-1 | once | NA | TGCGCCAGCAGCCCGCGGGACTATGGCTACACCTTC | CASSPRDYGYTF
15 | TRBJ1-4 | TRBV6-6 | NA | TRBD1 | TGTGCCTGCAGGGGGTTGGCTGTGAGTGATGAAAAACTGTTTTTT | CACRGLAVSDEKLFF
19 | TRBJ2-7 | TRBV6-4 | NA | NA | TGTGCCAGCAGTGGGGAGCCGGGACTCTACCTAGGGTCCTCCTACGAGCAGTACTTC | CASSGEPGLYLGSSYEQYF
16 | TRBJ1-1 | TRBV19 | NA | NA | TGTGCCAGTAACCCGAGGCTACAGGGTGGGAACACTGAAGCTTTCTTT | CASNPRLQGGNTEAFF
15 | TRBJ2-1 | TRBV2 | NA | TRBD1 | TGTGCCAGCAGTAATCCGGGACAGGGCTACAATGAGCAGTTCTTC | CASSNPGQGYNEQFF
14 | TRBJ2-1 | TRBV18 | NA | NA | TGTGCCAGCTCACCGAGGGTGTTCGTCGATGAGCAGTTCTTC | CASSPRVFVDEQFF
14 | TRBJ1-1 | TRBV7-2 | NA | TRBD1 | TGTGCCAGCAGCCCACAGGGGGCAAGCACTGAAGCTTTCTTT | CASSPQGASTEAFF